In its sample, the clone carrying this TCR beta chain was seen a few times. Its target is unknown. The CDR3 consists of 14 residues. Germline CDR1 MNHNS, CDR2 SASEGT. The ends were cut back, 8 bases at V and 6 bases at J, with 20 bases in the middle. For the second PCR, which ran for 7 to 11 cycles, a sample-barcoded 5' primer and a J-beta primer mix were used. TCRdb used MiXCR to reprocess the 5' RACE reads, holding one entry per CDR3 protein. The sample yields 550,000 to 700,000 distinct CDR3 sequences, about 25% seen once. The data were taken from a study of blood T cells in healthy people across ages. About the study: Capture by template switching was about one barcoded beta molecule per two T cells. Study-level points and caveats: Per-million-T-cell TCR beta diversity fell roughly linearly with age. With naive T cell percentage, TCR beta diversity showed a strong correlation.

The V gene is TRBV6-1, the J gene TRBJ2-7; D gene ambiguous. The sample was blood. This TCR was recovered from a woman between 70 and 85 years old in good health. CDR3 loop: CASCPVLGSVEQYF. For the CDR3, the DNA is TGTGCCAGCTGCCCAGTCCTCGGCTCCGTCGAGCAGTACTTC.